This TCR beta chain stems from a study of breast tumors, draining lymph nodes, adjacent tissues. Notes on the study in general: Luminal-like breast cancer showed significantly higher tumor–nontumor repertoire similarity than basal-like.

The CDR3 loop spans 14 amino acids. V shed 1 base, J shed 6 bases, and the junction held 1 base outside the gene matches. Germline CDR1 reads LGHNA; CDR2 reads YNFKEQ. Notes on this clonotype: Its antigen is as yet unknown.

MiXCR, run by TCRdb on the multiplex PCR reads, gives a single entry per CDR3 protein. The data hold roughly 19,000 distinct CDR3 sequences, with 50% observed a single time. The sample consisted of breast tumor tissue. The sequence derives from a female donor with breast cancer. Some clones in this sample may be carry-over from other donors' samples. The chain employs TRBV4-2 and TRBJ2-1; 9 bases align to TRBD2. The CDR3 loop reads CASSQGTSVNEQFF. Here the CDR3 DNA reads TGTGCCAGCAGCCAAGGGACTAGCGTCAATGAGCAGTTCTTC.